The text below deals with one T cell receptor beta chain. Its target is not known. These data originate in a study of T cells after yellow fever vaccination. Findings of the study overall: Reappearing after the booster were most of the clones from primary vaccination (around 96% CD4, 75% to 90% CD8).

5'RACE template switching added a universal primer site and UMIs to TCR cDNA. TCRdb redid the calling of the 5' RACE reads with MiXCR, one entry per CDR3 protein. The sample shows 300,000 or so distinct CDR3 sequences, 13% of them seen only once. V dropped 4 bases and J dropped 3 bases, with 12 bases sitting between them. Germline CDR1 is SGHKS and CDR2 is YYEKEE (reference sequence). The CDR3 length is 14 residues. This sequence was found in a man aged 25-45 years who received the YFV17D yellow fever vaccine. V usage is TRBV5-5 and J usage is TRBJ2-3; D might be TRBD2 (5 bases). The specimen comprised CD4+ T cells sorted from PBMCs, sampled 45 days after the yellow fever booster vaccination. CDR3 loop: CASSPEGTTDTQYF. CDR3 nucleotide sequence: TGTGCCAGCAGCCCCGAGGGTACGACAGATACGCAGTATTTT. Using reference TRBV5-5 and TRBJ2-3 for the parts outside the CDR3, the full variable domain is DAGVTQSPTHLIKTRGQQVTLRCSPISGHKSVSWYQQVLGQGPQFIFQYYEKEERGRGNFPDRFSARQFPNYSSELNVNALLLGDSALYLCASSPEGTTDTQYFGPGTRLTVL.